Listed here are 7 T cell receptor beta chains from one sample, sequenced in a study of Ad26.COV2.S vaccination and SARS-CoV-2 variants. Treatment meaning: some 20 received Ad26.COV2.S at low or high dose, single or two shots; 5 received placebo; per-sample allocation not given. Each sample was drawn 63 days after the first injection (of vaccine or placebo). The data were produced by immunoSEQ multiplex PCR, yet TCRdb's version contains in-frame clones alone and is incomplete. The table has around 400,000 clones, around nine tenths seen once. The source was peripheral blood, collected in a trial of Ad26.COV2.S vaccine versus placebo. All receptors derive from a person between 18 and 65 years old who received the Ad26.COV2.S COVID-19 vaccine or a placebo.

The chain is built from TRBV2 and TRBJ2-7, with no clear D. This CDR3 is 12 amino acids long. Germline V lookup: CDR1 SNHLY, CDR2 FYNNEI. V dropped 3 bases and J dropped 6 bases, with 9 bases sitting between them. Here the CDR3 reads CASSDPGIEQYF. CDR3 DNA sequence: TGTGCCAGCAGTGATCCCGGAATCGAGCAGTACTTC.

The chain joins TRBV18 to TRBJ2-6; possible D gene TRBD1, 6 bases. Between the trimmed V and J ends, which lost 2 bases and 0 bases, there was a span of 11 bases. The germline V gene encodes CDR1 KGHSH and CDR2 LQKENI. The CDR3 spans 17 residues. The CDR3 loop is CASSPVTGSSGANVLTF. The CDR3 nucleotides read TGTGCCAGCTCACCAGTGACAGGAAGCTCTGGGGCCAACGTCCTGACTTTC.

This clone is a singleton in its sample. CDR3 DNA: TGTGCCAGCAGCCCGAGCGGGAGCTCCTACAATGAGCAGTTCTTC. It encodes CASSPSGSSYNEQFF. The V call is TRBV7-8, the J call TRBJ2-1, with 8 bases aligning to TRBD2. Germline values: CDR1 SGHVS, CDR2 FQNEAQ. This CDR3 has 15 residues. V dropped 5 bases and J dropped 0; count of bases not matched to a gene: 3.

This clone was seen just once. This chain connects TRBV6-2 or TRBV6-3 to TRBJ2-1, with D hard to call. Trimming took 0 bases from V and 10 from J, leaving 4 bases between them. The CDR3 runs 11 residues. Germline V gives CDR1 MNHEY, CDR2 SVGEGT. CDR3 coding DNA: TGTGCCAGCAGTTACTCACGGGAGCAGTTCTTC. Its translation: CASSYSREQFF.

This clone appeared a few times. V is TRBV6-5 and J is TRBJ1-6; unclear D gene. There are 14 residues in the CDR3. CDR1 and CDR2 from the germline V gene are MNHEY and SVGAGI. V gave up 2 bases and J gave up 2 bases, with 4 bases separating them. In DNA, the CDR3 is TGTGCCAGCAGTTACCAGACCTATAATTCACCCCTCCACTTT. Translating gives CASSYQTYNSPLHF.

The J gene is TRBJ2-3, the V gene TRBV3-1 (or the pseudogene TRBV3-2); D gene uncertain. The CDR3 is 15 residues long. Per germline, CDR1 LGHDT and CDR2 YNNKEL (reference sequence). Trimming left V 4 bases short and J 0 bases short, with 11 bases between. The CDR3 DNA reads TGTGCCAGCAGCCCCCGGGCCCTAAGCACAGATACGCAGTATTTT. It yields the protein CASSPRALSTDTQYF.

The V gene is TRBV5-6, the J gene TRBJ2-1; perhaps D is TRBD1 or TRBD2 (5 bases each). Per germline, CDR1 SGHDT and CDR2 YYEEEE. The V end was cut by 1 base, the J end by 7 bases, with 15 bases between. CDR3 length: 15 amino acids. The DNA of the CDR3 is TGTGCCAGCAGCTTGTTTACAGGACCGGGGAATGAGCAGTTCTTC. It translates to CASSLFTGPGNEQFF.